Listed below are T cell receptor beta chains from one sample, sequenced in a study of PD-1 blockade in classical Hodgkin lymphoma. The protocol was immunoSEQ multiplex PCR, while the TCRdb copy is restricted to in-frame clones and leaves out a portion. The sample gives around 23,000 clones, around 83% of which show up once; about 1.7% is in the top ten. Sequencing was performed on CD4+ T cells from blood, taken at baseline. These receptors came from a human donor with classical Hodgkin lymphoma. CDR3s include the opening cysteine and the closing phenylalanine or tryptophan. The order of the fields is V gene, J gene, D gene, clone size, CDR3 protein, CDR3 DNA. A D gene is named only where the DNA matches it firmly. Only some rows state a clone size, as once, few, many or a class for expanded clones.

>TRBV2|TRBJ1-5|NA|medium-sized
CASSGVQGDQPQHF
TGTGCCAGCAGTGGAGTCCAGGGAGATCAGCCCCAGCATTTT
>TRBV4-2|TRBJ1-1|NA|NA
CASSLERALNTEAFF
TGTGCCAGCAGCTTGGAAAGGGCCCTGAACACTGAAGCTTTCTTT
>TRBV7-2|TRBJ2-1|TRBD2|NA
CASSLDGGVYNEQFF
TGTGCCAGCAGCTTAGACGGGGGGGTTTACAATGAGCAGTTCTTC
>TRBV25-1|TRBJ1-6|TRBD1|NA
CASSPRGQGDSPLHF
TGTGCCAGCAGTCCTAGGGGACAGGGGGATTCACCCCTCCACTTT
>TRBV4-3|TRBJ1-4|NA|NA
CASSHLARSTNEKLFF
TGCGCCAGCAGCCACTTGGCCCGGTCAACTAATGAAAAACTGTTTTTT
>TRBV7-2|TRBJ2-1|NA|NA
CASSLGASTHEQFF
TGTGCCAGCAGCTTAGGGGCTAGCACGCATGAGCAGTTCTTC
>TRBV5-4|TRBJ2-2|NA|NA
CASSLDETGASGELFF
TGTGCCAGCAGCTTGGATGAAACAGGAGCCTCCGGGGAGCTGTTTTTT
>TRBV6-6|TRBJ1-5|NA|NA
CASNLGLPSNQPQHF
TGTGCCAGCAACCTAGGACTGCCTAGCAATCAGCCCCAGCATTTT
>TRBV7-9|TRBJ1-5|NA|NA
CASSLGEGGRQPQHF
TGTGCCAGCAGCTTAGGAGAGGGGGGCCGTCAGCCCCAGCATTTT
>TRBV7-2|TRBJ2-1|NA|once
CASSLMAGVYNEQFF
TGTGCCAGCAGCTTAATGGCAGGGGTCTACAATGAGCAGTTCTTC
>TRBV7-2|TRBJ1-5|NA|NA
CASSPSGLAQPQHF
TGTGCCAGCAGCCCCTCGGGTCTCGCACAGCCCCAGCATTTT
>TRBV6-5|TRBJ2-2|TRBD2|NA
CASSSPTSRLTGELFF
TGTGCCAGCAGTTCCCCGACTAGCCGGCTCACCGGGGAGCTGTTTTTT
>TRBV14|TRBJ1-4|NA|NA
CASSQGRRLFF
TGTGCCAGCAGCCAGGGAAGAAGACTGTTTTTT
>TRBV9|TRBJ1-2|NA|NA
CASSVVGLNYGYTF
TGTGCCAGCAGCGTAGTAGGACTGAACTATGGCTACACCTTC
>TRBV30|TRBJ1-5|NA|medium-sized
CAWSGRMSRQPQHF
TGTGCCTGGAGTGGGCGGATGAGTCGGCAGCCCCAGCATTTT
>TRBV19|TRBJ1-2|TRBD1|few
CASSKGAGNYGYTF
TGTGCCAGTAGTAAGGGGGCAGGGAACTATGGCTACACCTTC
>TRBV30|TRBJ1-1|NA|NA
CAWSAGNTEAFF
TGTGCCTGGAGTGCCGGGAACACTGAAGCTTTCTTT
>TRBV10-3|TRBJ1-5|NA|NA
CAISGRDPTLYSNQPQHF
TGTGCCATCAGTGGTCGGGACCCGACCCTTTATAGCAATCAGCCCCAGCATTTT
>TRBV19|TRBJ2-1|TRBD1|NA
CASSIMGTGRNEQFF
TGTGCCAGTAGTATTATGGGGACAGGAAGGAATGAGCAGTTCTTC
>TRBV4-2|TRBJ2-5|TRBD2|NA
CASSQDPWTSGGETQYF
TGTGCCAGCAGCCAAGACCCCTGGACTAGCGGGGGGGAGACCCAGTACTTC
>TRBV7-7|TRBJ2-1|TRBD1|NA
CASSSTGGAYNEQFF
TGTGCTAGCAGCTCAACAGGGGGCGCTTACAATGAGCAGTTCTTC
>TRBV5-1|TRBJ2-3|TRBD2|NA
CASSLGTTSGGAADTQYF
TGCGCCAGCAGCTTGGGTACTACTAGCGGGGGGGCCGCAGATACGCAGTATTTT
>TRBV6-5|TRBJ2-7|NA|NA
CASSDHRRAEQYF
TGTGCCAGCAGTGACCACCGAAGGGCCGAGCAGTACTTC
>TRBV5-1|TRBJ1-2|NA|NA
CASSLEDSIYGYTF
TGCGCCAGCAGCTTGGAGGACAGTATCTATGGCTACACCTTC
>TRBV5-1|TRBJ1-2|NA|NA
CASSLVGAGYGYTF
TGCGCCAGCAGCTTGGTAGGGGCGGGCTATGGCTACACCTTC
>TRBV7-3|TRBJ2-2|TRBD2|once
CASSLNLAGATNTGELFF
TGTGCCAGCAGCTTAAATCTAGCGGGGGCCACGAACACCGGGGAGCTGTTTTTT
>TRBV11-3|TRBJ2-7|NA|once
CASSLEAGDPYEQYF
TGTGCCAGCAGCTTAGAGGCAGGGGATCCGTACGAGCAGTACTTC
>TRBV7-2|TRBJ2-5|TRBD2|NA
CASSRDVGTRGGETQYF
TGTGCCAGCAGCCGAGATGTGGGGACTAGAGGGGGAGAGACCCAGTACTTC
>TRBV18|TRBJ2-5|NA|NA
CASSPLHGEDQETQYF
TGTGCCAGCTCACCACTTCACGGGGAGGACCAAGAGACCCAGTACTTC
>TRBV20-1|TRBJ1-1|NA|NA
CSARDAYGAFF
TGTAGTGCTAGAGACGCGTATGGGGCTTTCTTT